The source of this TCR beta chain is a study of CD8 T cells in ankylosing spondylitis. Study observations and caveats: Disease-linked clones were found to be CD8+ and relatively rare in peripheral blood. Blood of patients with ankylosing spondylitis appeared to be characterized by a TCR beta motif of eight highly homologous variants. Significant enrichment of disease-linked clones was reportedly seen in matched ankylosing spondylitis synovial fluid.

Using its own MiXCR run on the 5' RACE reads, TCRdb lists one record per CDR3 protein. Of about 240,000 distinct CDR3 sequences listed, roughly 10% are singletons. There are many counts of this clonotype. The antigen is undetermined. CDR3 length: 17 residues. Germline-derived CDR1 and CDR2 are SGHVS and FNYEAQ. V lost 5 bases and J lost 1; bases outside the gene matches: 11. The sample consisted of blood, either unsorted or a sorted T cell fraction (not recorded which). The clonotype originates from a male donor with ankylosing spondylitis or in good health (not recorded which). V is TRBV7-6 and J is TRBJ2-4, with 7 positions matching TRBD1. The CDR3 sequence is CASSPLRGRPAKNIQYF. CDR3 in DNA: TGTGCCAGCAGCCCCCTGAGGGGGCGCCCGGCCAAAAACATTCAGTACTTC.